This T cell receptor (beta chain) came from a study of technical replicates of blood from a few donors. The germline V gene encodes CDR1 SQVTM and CDR2 ANQGSEA. Trimming took 4 bases from V and 5 from J; bases not matched to a gene: 13. This CDR3 contains 17 residues. Profiled with immunoSEQ multiplex PCR; TCRdb holds only in-frame clones, not every one. The table records 65,000 to 85,000 clones, under 95% of them present only once. This receptor was identified in a human donor in good health. The rearrangement joins TRBV29-1 to TRBJ2-3; 12 positions match TRBD1. Sequencing was carried out using T cells isolated from PBMCs. The CDR3 nucleotides are TGCAGCGTTGCCCCCTTTCGGGACAGGGGGCCGGTAGATACGCAGTATTTT. It specifies CSVAPFRDRGPVDTQYF.